A single sample is the source of the 13 T cell receptor beta chains below, sequenced in a study of T cell clonality in common variable immunodeficiency. The table came from immunoSEQ multiplex PCR; TCRdb's copy has only in-frame clones and leaves some out. The sample shows 39,000 or so clones, none of them appearing just once. Sequencing input: peripheral blood mononuclear cells. The receptors originated from a person aged 18 to 75 in good health.

Ten or more counts support this clone. Sequencing ends 3 residues short of the CDR3 end; the germline J gene provides the rest. J is TRBJ1-2 and V is TRBV19; 9 positions agree with TRBD1. Losses at the gene ends were 6 bases for V and 5 bases for J; bases not matched to a gene: 7. CDR3 length: 14 amino acids. The V gene's germline CDR1 is LNHDA and CDR2 SQIVND (reference sequence). The CDR3 is CASSSTGGKYGYTF. The CDR3 bases that were read are TGTGCCAGTAGCTCGACAGGGGGAAAGTATGGC.

A remark on this clone: The read falls 3 residues short of the CDR3 end, and the missing part is taken from the germline J gene. The chain couples TRBV7-9 to TRBJ1-5; TRBD1 is a possible D gene (5 bases). V lost 5 bases and J lost 5, with 13 bases in between. The CDR3 is 14 amino acids. From germline, CDR1 is SEHNR and CDR2 FQNEAQ (reference sequence). The part of the CDR3 DNA that was read is TGTGCCAGCAGCCAGGGAGGCCCAGATCAGCCC. Protein: CASSQGGPDQP. The CDR3 reads in full as CASSQGGPDQPQHF. Filled out from reference TRBV7-9 and TRBJ1-5, the complete variable domain reads DTGVSQNPRHKITKRGQNVTFRCDPISEHNRLYWYRQTLGQGPEFLTYFQNEAQLEKSRLLSDRFSAERPKGSFSTLEIQRTEQGDSAMYLCASSQGGPDQPQHFGDGTRLSIL.

Comment on this clone: The read is 3 residues too short to cover the CDR3 end, so that end is filled in from the germline J gene. The V and J genes are TRBV7-9 and TRBJ1-2; possible D gene TRBD1, 5 bases. The CDR3 is 15 residues long. Germline loops: CDR1 SEHNR, CDR2 FQNEAQ (reference sequence). CDR3 amino acids: CASSPPLDSSYDYTF. CDR3 bases read: TGTGCCAGCAGCCCCCCCCTCGACAGTTCCTACGAC.

This clone was observed at least ten times. From the germline J gene comes the end of the CDR3, since the read stops 3 residues before it. This chain joins TRBV19 and TRBJ2-2; 10 nucleotides align to TRBD2. Looked up from germline, CDR1 is LNHDA and CDR2 is SQIVND (reference sequence). J was trimmed by 5 bases and V by 7 bases; bases with no gene match: 4. The CDR3 covers 14 residues. CDR3 region: CASISGRSTGELFF. CDR3 DNA (partial): TGTGCCAGTATTAGCGGGAGGAGTACCGGGGAG.

Note on this clone: The read ends 3 residues shy of where the CDR3 ends; the end is completed using the germline J gene. The chain carries TRBV19 and TRBJ2-3; 7 bases map to TRBD1. Germline V gene data show CDR1 as LNHDA and CDR2 as SQIVND (reference sequence). The CDR3 consists of 15 residues. Incomplete CDR3 DNA: TGTGCCAGTAGTCCTTGGACAGGCCACCAAGAGACG. Translation: CASSPWTGHQET. The whole CDR3 protein is CASSPWTGHQETQYF. Together with reference TRBV19 and TRBJ2-3, the CDR3 gives the full variable domain: DGGITQSPKYLFRKEGQNVTLSCEQNLNHDAMYWYRQDPGQGLRLIYYSQIVNDFQKGDIAEGYSVSREKKESFPLTVTSAQKNPTAFYLCASSPWTGHQETQYFGPGTRLTVL.

This clone was recorded many times. Sequencing ends 3 residues short of the CDR3 end; the germline J gene provides the rest. The chain couples TRBV5-5 to TRBJ1-5; tentative D call: TRBD1 (5 bases). The germline gives CDR1 SGHKS, CDR2 YYEKEE (reference sequence). This CDR3 contains 14 residues. Trimming removed 2 bases from V and 5 bases from J, with 11 bases in between. CDR3 DNA (partial): TGTGCCAGCAGCTTTGCGGGGACTGATCAGCCC. Residues: CASSFAGTDQP. The CDR3 reads in full as CASSFAGTDQPQHF.

Worth noting for this clone: Germline and junction disagree at one end, which may indicate a read error. The sequence runs out 3 residues before the end of the CDR3; the remainder is reconstructed from the germline J gene. The same CDR3 can be traced to other DNA sequences in this sample. The J gene is TRBJ1-3, the V gene TRBV7-3; D not certain. The germline CDR1 and CDR2 sequences are SGHTA and FQGTGA. This CDR3 is 18 amino acids long. The CDR3 reads CASSPTPGVLAIGNTIYF. The part of the CDR3 DNA that was read is TGTGCCAGCAGCCCAACCCCCGGGGTTCTAGCTATCGGAAACACG.

This clone has a count of ten or more. The CDR3: CASSAGRAGGHGYTF. The covered CDR3 bases are TGCGCCAGCAGCGCGGGCCGTGCAGGGGGCCATGGC. The chain links TRBV5-1 to TRBJ1-2; 8 bases align to TRBD1. The read ends 3 residues before the CDR3 terminus; that terminus is restored from the germline J gene. V lost 4 bases and J lost 6; bases outside the gene matches: 11. Germline V gives CDR1 SGHRS, CDR2 YFSETQ. The CDR3 sequence is 15 residues long.

This clone has at least ten counts. The read comes to an end 3 residues before the CDR3 does, leaving the germline J gene to fill in the end. The rearrangement joins TRBV18 to TRBJ2-7; possible D gene TRBD2, 5 bases. The V and J ends lost 2 bases and 1 base respectively, with 9 bases between them. From germline, CDR1 is KGHSH and CDR2 LQKENI. The CDR3 sequence is 14 residues long. The CDR3 bases that were read are TGTGCCAGCTCACCAAAACGGGGTTCCTACGAG. Residues: CASSPKRGSYE. The whole CDR3 sequence is CASSPKRGSYEQYF.

There are many counts of this clone. The read ends 3 residues shy of where the CDR3 ends; the end is completed using the germline J gene. This chain uses TRBV5-4 with TRBJ2-7, with TRBD2 matching 8 bases. CDR1 and CDR2 (germline): SGHNT, YYREEE (reference sequence). Germline trimming cut 1 base from V and 2 bases from J; bases unmatched to any gene: 5. This CDR3 contains 15 residues. CDR3 residues: CASSLFREGAYEQYF. Partial CDR3 DNA: TGTGCCAGCAGCTTGTTCCGGGAGGGGGCCTACGAG.

The sample holds many counts of this clone. The read terminates 3 residues ahead of where the CDR3 ends, so the germline J gene completes it. This chain connects TRBV7-6 to TRBJ1-5; D ambiguous. V was shortened by 1 base and J by 5 bases, with 12 bases between the two germline ends. Germline-derived CDR1 and CDR2 are SGHVS and FNYEAQ. This CDR3 is 15 amino acids long. Incomplete CDR3 DNA: TGTGCCAGCAGCTTAGGGCGGGCAGGCCATCAGCCC. It specifies CASSLGRAGHQP. The full CDR3 reads CASSLGRAGHQPQHF.

This clone occurred many times. The read is 3 residues too short to cover the CDR3 end, so that end is filled in from the germline J gene. V gene TRBV10-1 combines with J gene TRBJ2-7; the match to TRBD2 covers 10 bases. The V gene end was trimmed by 8 bases and the J gene end by 3 bases; junction bases not matched to a gene: 7. Germline V gene data show CDR1 as WNHNN and CDR2 as SYGVQD (reference sequence). This CDR3 contains 14 residues. The sequenced CDR3 bases are TGCGCCAGCCCACCTAGCGGGAGCTGCTACGAG. The encoded protein is CASPPSGSCYE. Given in full, the CDR3 is CASPPSGSCYEQYF.

Concerning this clone itself: The read ends 3 residues before the CDR3 terminus; that terminus is restored from the germline J gene. The genes are TRBV2 and TRBJ1-2, with D perhaps matching TRBD1 (5 bases). The CDR3 extends over 14 amino acids. Germline V gives CDR1 SNHLY, CDR2 FYNNEI. The chain's CDR3 is CASSVSQGRYDYTF. Incomplete CDR3 DNA: TGTGCCAGCAGTGTGAGTCAGGGCCGCTACGAC.